This entry lists 5 T cell receptor beta chains sequenced from one sample in a study of T cells in Graves' hyperthyroidism and ophthalmopathy. Amplified regions were TCR beta CDR3 sequences from RNA transcripts. First-round RT-PCR with HTBI primers amplified the TCR CDR3 region. One entry per CDR3 protein results from TCRdb running MiXCR on the multiplex PCR reads. The data hold about 400,000 distinct CDR3 sequences, with roughly 13% observed a single time. What was sequenced was blood. The origin of the receptors is a young woman with Graves' hyperthyroidism.

This clonotype appeared a few times. CDR3 sequence reads: CASSYTAGVQPQHF. The CDR3 DNA is TGTGCCAGCAGTTATACGGCAGGAGTTCAGCCCCAGCATTTT. V and J are TRBV6-5 and TRBJ1-5, with D unresolved. The CDR3 consists of 14 residues. Trimming shortened V by 3 bases and J by 6 bases, and 12 bases separated the two germline ends. Germline CDR1 is MNHEY and CDR2 is SVGAGI.

Many counts were recorded for this clonotype. This chain links TRBV12-3 or TRBV12-4 with TRBJ1-1, with 8 positions matching TRBD1. With V trimmed by 6 bases and J by 0 bases, 12 bases remained unmatched. The CDR3 sequence is 17 residues long. CDR3 in amino acids: CASSPGTGDFMNTEAFF. The CDR3 bases are TGTGCCAGCAGCCCAGGGACAGGAGATTTCATGAACACTGAAGCTTTCTTT.

V and J are TRBV9 and TRBJ2-2; 9 bases fit TRBD1. The CDR3 runs to 16 residues. CDR1 is SGDLS, CDR2 YYNGEE, per germline. J gave up 6 bases and V 3 bases, and 9 bases lay outside the gene matches. The CDR3 loop is CASSANRDRVPGELFF. The CDR3 DNA reads TGTGCCAGCAGCGCGAACCGGGACAGGGTTCCCGGGGAGCTGTTTTTT. The variable domain in full, with the rest retrieved from reference TRBV9 and TRBJ2-2, is DSGVTQTPKHLITATGQRVTLRCSPRSGDLSVYWYQQSLDQGLQFLIQYYNGEERAKGNILERFSAQQFPDLHSELNLSSLELGDSALYFCASSANRDRVPGELFFGEGSRLTVL.

The chain combines TRBV20-1 with TRBJ2-5, with D possibly TRBD1 on 7 matching bases. Germline V gene data show CDR1 as DFQATT and CDR2 as SNEGSKA (reference sequence). The ends were cut back, 5 bases at V and 4 bases at J, with 17 bases in the middle. The length of the CDR3 is 14 residues. The CDR3 reads CSADLEGARETQYF. For the CDR3, the DNA is TGCAGTGCTGACTTGGAGGGGGCACGAGAGACCCAGTACTTC.

This chain connects TRBV20-1 to TRBJ1-5; D is undetermined. Between the trimmed V and J ends, which lost 0 bases and 0 bases, there was a span of 12 bases. This CDR3 region has 16 residues. The V gene's germline CDR1 is DFQATT and CDR2 SNEGSKA (reference sequence). This CDR3 reads CSARDEVLSSNQPQHF. CDR3 nucleotide sequence: TGCAGTGCTAGAGATGAGGTCTTAAGTAGCAATCAGCCCCAGCATTTT.